This T cell receptor beta chain was obtained from a study of T-cell reconstitution after alpha-beta-depleted transplantation in children. The CDR3 has 14 residues. Losses at the gene ends were 2 bases for V and 6 bases for J; bases not matched to a gene: 2. CDR1 and CDR2 from the germline V gene are SGHRS and YFSETQ. Researchers prepared the TCRbeta library using unique molecular identifiers, the study reports. TCRdb used MiXCR to reprocess the PCR reads, holding one entry per CDR3 protein. The sample shows 300,000 to 400,000 distinct CDR3 sequences, about an eighth of them seen only once. The source is a human donor who donated a stem cell graft to a child with Fanconi anemia. The chain carries TRBV5-1 and TRBJ1-4, with 9 bases matching TRBD1. The sequenced sample was PBMCs, obtained from the stem cell graft. The CDR3 protein is CASSFGTGHEKLFF. The CDR3 region has the DNA TGCGCCAGCAGCTTCGGGACAGGGCATGAAAAACTGTTTTTT. Full variable domain (remainder filled in from reference TRBV5-1 and TRBJ1-4): KAGVTQTPRYLIKTRGQQVTLSCSPISGHRSVSWYQQTPGQGLQFLFEYFSETQRNKGNFPGRFSGRQFSNSRSEMNVSTLELGDSALYLCASSFGTGHEKLFFGSGTQLSVL.